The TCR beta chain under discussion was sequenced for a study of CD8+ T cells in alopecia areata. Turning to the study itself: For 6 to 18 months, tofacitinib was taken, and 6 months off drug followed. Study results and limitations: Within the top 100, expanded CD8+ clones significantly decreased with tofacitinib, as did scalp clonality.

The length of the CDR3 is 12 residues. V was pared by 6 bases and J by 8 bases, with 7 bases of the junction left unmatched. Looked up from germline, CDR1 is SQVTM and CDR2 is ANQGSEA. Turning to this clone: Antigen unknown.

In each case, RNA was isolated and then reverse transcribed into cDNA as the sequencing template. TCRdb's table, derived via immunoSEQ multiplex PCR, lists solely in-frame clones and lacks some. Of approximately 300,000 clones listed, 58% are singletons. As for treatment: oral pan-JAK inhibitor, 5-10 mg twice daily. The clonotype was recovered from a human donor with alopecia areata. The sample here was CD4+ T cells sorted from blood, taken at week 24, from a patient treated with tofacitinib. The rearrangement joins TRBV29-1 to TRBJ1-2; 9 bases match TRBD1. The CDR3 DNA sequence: TGCAGCGTAAAGGACAGGGGAGGAGGCTACACCTTC. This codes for CSVKDRGGGYTF.